What follows are 31 T cell receptor beta chains derived from one specimen sequenced in a study of blood T cell repertoires in COVID-19. Assay used: immunoSEQ multiplex PCR; TCRdb lists only in-frame clones, some missing. The data show 300,000 to 400,000 clones, 85% to 90% seen once. Sequencing was performed on peripheral blood. These receptors all come from a woman aged 30 to 39 with COVID-19, enrolled during active disease.

J is TRBJ2-6 and V is TRBV6-6; 7 bases agree with TRBD1. The germline gives CDR1 MNHNY, CDR2 SVGAGI (reference sequence). The CDR3 has 17 residues. V shed 5 bases, J shed 4 bases, and the junction held 11 bases outside the gene matches. The CDR3 nucleotides are TGTGCCAGCAGTCGATCTTCGACAGGGACGGGGGCCAACGTCCTGACTTTC. Protein sequence: CASSRSSTGTGANVLTF.

The rearrangement joins TRBV19 to TRBJ1-1; a possible D gene is TRBD1 (6 bases). Trimming stripped 3 bases from V and 8 bases from J, with 10 bases between. In germline, CDR1 is LNHDA, CDR2 SQIVND (reference sequence). This CDR3 contains 12 residues. Here the CDR3 reads CASSILTGEAFF. DNA for the CDR3: TGTGCCAGTAGTATCCTTACAGGGGAAGCTTTCTTT.

In this sample, this clone turned up a few times. The V and J genes are TRBV19 and TRBJ1-4; perhaps TRBD1 as D (6 bases). The CDR3 is made up of 14 amino acids. Germline CDR1 LNHDA, CDR2 SQIVND (reference sequence). Trimming took off 4 bases at V and 8 bases at J, with 14 bases between the two ends. Written as DNA, the CDR3 is TGTGCCAGTAGTAGCGGGGGGCGTGAAGAAAAACTGTTTTTT. Its translation is CASSSGGREEKLFF.

V gene TRBV9 combines with J gene TRBJ1-1; D gene uncertain. V was pared by 0 bases and J by 3 bases, with 12 bases between. The length of the CDR3 is 15 residues. Germline CDR1 SGDLS, CDR2 YYNGEE. The CDR3 sequence: CASSVEAIAYTEAFF. The DNA of the CDR3 is TGTGCCAGCAGCGTAGAGGCGATAGCATACACTGAAGCTTTCTTT.

The V and J genes are TRBV5-1 and TRBJ1-6; the D is unclear. The CDR3 contains 14 residues. Trimming left V 4 bases short and J 10 bases short, with 15 bases between. Germline V CDR1 and CDR2: SGHRS, YFSETQ. The CDR3 loop reads CASSPSLTASPLHF. CDR3 coding DNA: TGCGCCAGCAGCCCCTCCCTTACAGCCTCACCCCTCCACTTT.

The chain is built from TRBV3-1 (or the pseudogene TRBV3-2) and TRBJ2-1; 16 bases map to TRBD2. Looked up from germline, CDR1 is LGHDT and CDR2 is YNNKEL (reference sequence). This CDR3 has 17 residues. Trimming cost V 2 bases and J 8 bases; bases outside gene matches: 6. The CDR3, as DNA: TGTGCCAGCAGCCAAAGGGGTGGGACTAGCGGGAGGGATGAGCAGTTCTTC. This translates into CASSQRGGTSGRDEQFF.

V gene TRBV28 combines with J gene TRBJ2-7; no reliable D call. The germline V gene has CDR1 MDHEN and CDR2 SYDVKM. The CDR3 covers 13 residues. Deletions cut 2 bases from V and 5 bases from J, with 10 bases between. The CDR3 sequence: CASSLVATHEQYF. The CDR3 DNA is TGTGCCAGCAGTTTAGTAGCAACACACGAGCAGTACTTC.

V and J are TRBV6-6 and TRBJ1-5, with 7 nucleotides matching TRBD1. This CDR3 comprises 15 residues. Germline lookup yields CDR1 MNHNY and CDR2 SVGAGI (reference sequence). With 2 bases clipped from V and 3 bases from J, the junction kept 4 bases outside the gene matches. The CDR3 DNA reads as TGTGCCAGCAGTTACGTGACAGGGATCAATCAGCCCCAGCATTTT. Amino acids: CASSYVTGINQPQHF.

This chain connects TRBV29-1 to TRBJ1-1, with D perhaps TRBD1 (5 bases). Germline assignment: CDR1 SQVTM and CDR2 ANQGSEA. Trimming took 3 bases from V and 1 from J, leaving 15 bases between them. The CDR3 has 15 residues. CDR3 amino acids: CSVEWAGLTNTEAFF. CDR3 in DNA: TGCAGCGTTGAGTGGGCAGGGTTAACGAACACTGAAGCTTTCTTT.

The V gene is TRBV12-3 or TRBV12-4, the J gene TRBJ2-2; D is perhaps TRBD2 (5 bases). The CDR3 extends over 12 amino acids. Trimming shortened V by 5 bases and J by 14 bases, and 15 bases separated the two germline ends. The CDR3 coding sequence is TGTGCCAGCAGTCCCACCGGGATCCTCCTGTTTTTT. Translated, it gives CASSPTGILLFF.

This chain joins TRBV11-3 and TRBJ2-3; 9 bases are a match to TRBD2. There are 17 residues in the CDR3. Germline V lookup: CDR1 SGHNT, CDR2 YENEEA. After removal of 2 bases from V and 5 bases from J, the junction contained 11 bases not matched to a gene. The CDR3 nucleotides read TGTGCCAGCAGCTTATGGGGCGGGAGGGCCGCGCAAGATACGCAGTATTTT. Translating it yields CASSLWGGRAAQDTQYF.

The chain carries TRBV11-2 and TRBJ2-1, with a tentative D call TRBD2 (5 bases). The CDR3 loop spans 15 amino acids. The V end lost 6 bases, the J end lost 0 bases, and 12 bases lay between the germline ends. Germline V gene lookup returns CDR1 SGHAT and CDR2 FQNNGV. This CDR3 reads CASRRAGGSYNEQFF. CDR3 DNA sequence: TGTGCCAGCAGGCGGGCGGGCGGCTCCTACAATGAGCAGTTCTTC.

The chain has TRBV11-2 and TRBJ1-3, with unresolved D. Trimming took off 3 bases at V and 3 bases at J, with 3 bases between the two ends. The CDR3 sequence is 12 residues long. Germline values: CDR1 SGHAT, CDR2 FQNNGV. The CDR3 nucleotides are TGTGCCAGCAGCTTGTATGGAAACACCATATATTTT. It specifies CASSLYGNTIYF.

This clone was detected once. V is TRBV6-1 and J is TRBJ2-5; 10 nucleotides match TRBD2. Germline lookup yields CDR1 MNHNS and CDR2 SASEGT. The V and J ends lost 4 bases and 4 bases, in that order; junction bases with no gene match: 9. The CDR3 consists of 16 residues. The CDR3 loop is CASSGTSGVYPETQYF. For the CDR3, the DNA is TGTGCCAGCAGTGGAACTAGCGGGGTCTACCCAGAGACCCAGTACTTC.

The V gene is TRBV5-1, the J gene TRBJ1-6; D is ambiguous. Germline values: CDR1 SGHRS, CDR2 YFSETQ. The CDR3 spans 13 residues. Trimming took off 4 bases at V and 13 bases at J, with 15 bases between the two ends. The chain's CDR3 is CASSQDSQRPLHF. The DNA of the CDR3 is TGCGCCAGCAGCCAAGATTCTCAGCGTCCCCTCCACTTT.

The J gene is TRBJ2-1, the V gene TRBV14; TRBD1 agrees at 11 bases. Unmatched junction bases numbered 8, after V lost 2 bases and J lost 2 bases. CDR1 is SGHDN and CDR2 is FVKESK in the germline V gene. The CDR3 loop spans 18 amino acids. The CDR3 DNA follows: TGTGCCAGCAGCCAACCTGACCGGGACAGGGGGGCCTACAATGAGCAGTTCTTC. This encodes CASSQPDRDRGAYNEQFF.

The DNA of the CDR3 is TGTGCCAGCAGCCAAGCTAGCGGAACCTCCTACAATGAGCAGTTCTTC. Its protein product is CASSQASGTSYNEQFF. The gene calls are TRBV3-1 (or the pseudogene TRBV3-2) and TRBJ2-1, with 7 bases that match TRBD2. After removal of 1 base from V and 0 bases from J, the junction contained 3 bases not matched to a gene. The germline CDR1 and CDR2 sequences are LGHDT and YNNKEL (reference sequence). The CDR3 sequence is 16 residues long.

V usage is TRBV28 and J usage is TRBJ2-2, with 11 bases lining up with TRBD1. With 8 bases clipped from V and 8 bases from J, the junction kept 4 bases outside the gene matches. The germline V gene encodes CDR1 MDHEN and CDR2 SYDVKM. CDR3 length: 13 amino acids. The CDR3 reads CASGQGASGELFF. The DNA for the CDR3 is TGTGCCAGCGGACAGGGGGCGTCGGGGGAGCTGTTTTTT.

This chain connects TRBV11-1 to TRBJ1-1; unclear D gene. The ends were cut back, 3 bases at V and 8 bases at J, with 13 bases in the middle. The CDR3 contains 13 residues. Germline V CDR1 and CDR2: SGHAT, FQDESV (reference sequence). The CDR3 loop is CASSFWGVGEAFF. DNA of the CDR3: TGTGCCAGCAGCTTCTGGGGAGTAGGGGAAGCTTTCTTT.

In DNA form, the CDR3 reads TGTGCTAGTGGGGCAGGGGACTATGGCTACACCTTC. Translated: CASGAGDYGYTF. The chain carries TRBV12-5 and TRBJ1-2; D possibly corresponds to TRBD1 (6 bases). Germline CDR1 LGHNT, CDR2 FRNRAP. V was shortened by 6 bases and J by 3 bases, with 8 bases between the two germline ends. The CDR3 contains 12 residues.

A note on this clone: One base away lies a much larger clone, so this may be a sequencing read error. This rearrangement joins TRBV27 to TRBJ2-2; D gene ambiguous. Germline V gene lookup returns CDR1 MNHEY and CDR2 SMNVEV (reference sequence). CDR3 length equals 12 residues. V was trimmed by 5 bases and J by 1 base, leaving 2 bases between them. CDR3 region: CASSLNTGELFF. CDR3 DNA: TGTGCCAGCAGTCTGAACACCGGGGAGCTGTTTTTT.

The chain uses TRBV6-1 and TRBJ2-6, with 14 bases matching TRBD2. V trimming: 4 bases; J trimming: 1 base; junction bases outside the gene matches: 9. There are 20 residues in the CDR3. CDR1 and CDR2 (germline): MNHNS, SASEGT. The CDR3 DNA reads TGTGCCAGCAGTGTATGGACTAGCGGGAGGACGGGTTCTGGGGCCAACGTCCTGACTTTC. Encoded protein: CASSVWTSGRTGSGANVLTF.

This chain connects TRBV5-8 to TRBJ1-5, with D perhaps TRBD1 (5 bases). The germline V and J ends were trimmed by 0 bases and 5 bases, with 9 bases remaining between them. Germline CDR1 reads SGHTS; CDR2 reads YDEGEE. This CDR3 spans 14 amino acids. CDR3 DNA: TGTGCCAGCAGCTTGGGTCAGGGCGATCAGCCCCAGCATTTT. Residues: CASSLGQGDQPQHF.

The chain joins TRBV7-2 to TRBJ2-1; 7 bases align to TRBD1. The CDR3 totals 13 residues. Trimming took 6 bases from V and 6 from J; bases not matched to a gene: 5. Germline V lookup: CDR1 SGHTA, CDR2 FQGNSA. Here the CDR3 reads CASSLTGSNEQFF. For the CDR3, the DNA is TGTGCCAGCAGTTTGACAGGGAGCAATGAGCAGTTCTTC. Together with reference TRBV7-2 and TRBJ2-1, the CDR3 gives the full variable domain: GAGVSQSPSNKVTEKGKDVELRCDPISGHTALYWYRQSLGQGLEFLIYFQGNSAPDKSGLPSDRFSAERTGGSVSTLTIQRTQQEDSAVYLCASSLTGSNEQFFGPGTRLTVL.

The sample holds one count of this clone. As DNA, the CDR3 is TGTGCCAGCAGTTTATCAGGGGGTTATGGCTACACCTTC. Translated: CASSLSGGYGYTF. V is TRBV27 and J is TRBJ1-2, with D tentatively TRBD1 (6 bases). CDR3 length: 13 amino acids. V was trimmed by 0 bases and J by 5 bases, leaving 7 bases between them. CDR1 and CDR2 from the germline V gene are MNHEY and SMNVEV (reference sequence).

In its sample, this clone was seen once. V gene TRBV11-3 combines with J gene TRBJ1-6; D gene unclear. The CDR3 consists of 13 residues. The V gene lost 1 base and the J gene lost 8 bases, with 6 bases spanning the gap. CDR1 is SGHNT and CDR2 is YENEEA in the germline V gene. This chain's CDR3 is CASSLAPDSPLHF. CDR3 nucleotide sequence: TGTGCCAGCAGCTTAGCCCCAGATTCACCCCTCCACTTT.

The CDR3 nucleotides read TGTGCCAGCAGCTTAGCGGGCACCTACAATGAGCAGTTCTTC. The encoded protein is CASSLAGTYNEQFF. The chain links TRBV7-8 to TRBJ2-1; D ambiguous. There are 14 residues in the CDR3. Trimming stripped 0 bases from V and 2 bases from J, with 5 bases between. The germline V gene encodes CDR1 SGHVS and CDR2 FQNEAQ.

In its sample, this clone was seen a few times. This chain uses TRBV29-1 with TRBJ2-1; 14 bases line up with TRBD2. With 6 bases clipped from V and 10 bases from J, the junction kept 11 bases outside the gene matches. Germline CDR1 and CDR2: SQVTM and ANQGSEA. The CDR3 covers 15 residues. The CDR3 is CSVGGTSGSHWEQFF. The CDR3, as DNA: TGCAGCGTCGGAGGGACTAGCGGGAGTCATTGGGAGCAGTTCTTC.

The chain couples TRBV19 to TRBJ2-5; 7 nucleotides line up with TRBD2. Germline CDR1 and CDR2: LNHDA and SQIVND (reference sequence). The CDR3 consists of 16 residues. J was trimmed by 9 bases and V by 6 bases; bases with no gene match: 19. CDR3 coding DNA: TGTGCCAGTAGCCGATCCCCCGGCAGGAGCGGGGCGGCCCAGTACTTC. This sequence encodes CASSRSPGRSGAAQYF. Combining the CDR3 with reference TRBV19 and TRBJ2-5 gives the whole variable domain DGGITQSPKYLFRKEGQNVTLSCEQNLNHDAMYWYRQDPGQGLRLIYYSQIVNDFQKGDIAEGYSVSREKKESFPLTVTSAQKNPTAFYLCASSRSPGRSGAAQYFGPGTRLLVL.

This chain uses TRBV9 with TRBJ1-2, with 7 bases lining up with TRBD1. The CDR3 is made up of 15 amino acids. Germline trimming cut 4 bases from V and 2 bases from J; bases unmatched to any gene: 8. Germline V gives CDR1 SGDLS, CDR2 YYNGEE. The chain's CDR3 is CASSQGDRLNYGYTF. The CDR3 nucleotides read TGTGCCAGCAGCCAAGGGGACAGACTAAACTATGGCTACACCTTC. The complete variable domain, with remaining parts taken from reference TRBV9 and TRBJ1-2, reads DSGVTQTPKHLITATGQRVTLRCSPRSGDLSVYWYQQSLDQGLQFLIQYYNGEERAKGNILERFSAQQFPDLHSELNLSSLELGDSALYFCASSQGDRLNYGYTFGSGTRLTVV.

The chain has TRBV5-6 and TRBJ2-3, with a possible D match to TRBD1 (7 bases). V was trimmed by 0 bases and J by 2 bases, leaving 16 bases between them. Germline lookup yields CDR1 SGHDT and CDR2 YYEEEE. This CDR3 region has 17 residues. CDR3 amino acids: CASSLAMEGADTDTQYF. CDR3 sequence (DNA): TGTGCCAGCAGCTTGGCCATGGAGGGGGCAGACACAGATACGCAGTATTTT.